The 5 T cell receptor beta chains presented below share a single source sample, sequenced in a study of blood T cell repertoires in COVID-19. Using immunoSEQ multiplex PCR, the repertoire was profiled, and TCRdb retains in-frame clones only, with some absent. Seen here are about 200,000 clones, 87% observed once, and the top ten hold 20% to 25%. Specimen: peripheral blood. These receptors were collected from a man in his 60s with active or convalescent COVID-19.

The chain joins TRBV5-1 to TRBJ2-1, with D maybe TRBD2 (6 bases). V lost 3 bases to trimming and J lost 4 bases, with 8 bases between them. There are 13 residues in the CDR3. The germline gives CDR1 SGHRS, CDR2 YFSETQ. CDR3 coding DNA: TGCGCCAGCAGCTCCGGGAGATACAATGAGCAGTTCTTC. Its protein is CASSSGRYNEQFF.

The count of this clone is one. This chain uses TRBV4-1 with TRBJ2-7; 10 nucleotides match TRBD1. This CDR3 is built from 17 residues. After removal of 1 base from V and 5 bases from J, the junction contained 11 bases not matched to a gene. Germline V lookup: CDR1 MGHRA, CDR2 YSYEKL. The CDR3 reads CASSQGVFRDRGNEQYF. The CDR3 coding sequence is TGCGCCAGCAGCCAAGGAGTCTTCCGGGACAGGGGCAACGAGCAGTACTTC.

DNA of the CDR3: TGTGCCAGCAGCTTTGTGGGGGGGGAAGGCATTCAGTACTTC. It translates to CASSFVGGEGIQYF. The genes are TRBV11-2 and TRBJ2-4; 7 nucleotides agree with TRBD2. The CDR3 spans 14 residues. Losses at the gene ends were 3 bases for V and 9 bases for J; bases not matched to a gene: 8. CDR1 SGHAT and CDR2 FQNNGV come from the germline V gene.

The V and J genes are TRBV18 and TRBJ1-5; 9 bases are a match to TRBD1. This CDR3 is 16 amino acids long. Trimming at V came to 3 bases and at J to 7 bases, leaving 10 bases not matched to a gene. Germline V lookup: CDR1 KGHSH, CDR2 LQKENI. CDR3 sequence (DNA): TGTGCCAGCTCACCTTCCCCGGGACAGGGAGGCCAGCCCCAGCATTTT. This translates into CASSPSPGQGGQPQHF.

This chain connects TRBV7-9 to TRBJ1-3; no reliable D call. V lost 1 base to trimming and J lost 2 bases, with 3 bases between them. CDR3 length: 13 residues. Looked up from germline, CDR1 is SEHNR and CDR2 is FQNEAQ (reference sequence). CDR3 bases: TGTGCCAGCAGCTTAGGCGCTGGAAACACCATATATTTT. It is translated as CASSLGAGNTIYF. The full variable domain, with the rest looked up from reference TRBV7-9 and TRBJ1-3, is DTGVSQNPRHKITKRGQNVTFRCDPISEHNRLYWYRQTLGQGPEFLTYFQNEAQLEKSRLLSDRFSAERPKGSFSTLEIQRTEQGDSAMYLCASSLGAGNTIYFGEGSWLTVV.